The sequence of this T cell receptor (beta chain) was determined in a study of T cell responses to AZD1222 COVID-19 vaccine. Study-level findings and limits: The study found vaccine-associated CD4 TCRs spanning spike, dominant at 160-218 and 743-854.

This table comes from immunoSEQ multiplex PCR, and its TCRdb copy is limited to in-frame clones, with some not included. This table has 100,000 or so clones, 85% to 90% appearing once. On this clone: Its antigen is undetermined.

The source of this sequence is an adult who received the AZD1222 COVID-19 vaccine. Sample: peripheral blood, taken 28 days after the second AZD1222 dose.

The CDR3 DNA sequence: TGTGCCAGCAGCCAGCAGGTGTCTAATTCACCCCTCCACTTT. Protein sequence: CASSQQVSNSPLHF. The V and J genes are TRBV14 and TRBJ1-6, with no clear D. The germline V gene encodes CDR1 SGHDN and CDR2 FVKESK. This CDR3 region has 14 residues. V was cut by 3 bases and J by 6 bases, with 9 bases left in between.